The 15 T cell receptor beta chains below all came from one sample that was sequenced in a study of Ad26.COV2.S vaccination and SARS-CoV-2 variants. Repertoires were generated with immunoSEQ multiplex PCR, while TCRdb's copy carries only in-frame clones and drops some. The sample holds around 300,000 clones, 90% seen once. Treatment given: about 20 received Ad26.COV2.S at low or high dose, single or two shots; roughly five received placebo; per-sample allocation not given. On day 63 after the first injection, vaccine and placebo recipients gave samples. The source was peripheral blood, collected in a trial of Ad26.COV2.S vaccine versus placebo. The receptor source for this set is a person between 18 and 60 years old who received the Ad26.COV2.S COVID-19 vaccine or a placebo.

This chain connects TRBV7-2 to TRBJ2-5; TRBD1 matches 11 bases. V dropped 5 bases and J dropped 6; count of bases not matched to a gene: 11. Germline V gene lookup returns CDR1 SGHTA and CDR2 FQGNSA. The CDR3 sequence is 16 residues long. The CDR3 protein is CASSPRDRGGYQTQYF. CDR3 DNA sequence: TGTGCCAGCAGCCCCCGGGACAGGGGGGGTTATCAGACCCAGTACTTC.

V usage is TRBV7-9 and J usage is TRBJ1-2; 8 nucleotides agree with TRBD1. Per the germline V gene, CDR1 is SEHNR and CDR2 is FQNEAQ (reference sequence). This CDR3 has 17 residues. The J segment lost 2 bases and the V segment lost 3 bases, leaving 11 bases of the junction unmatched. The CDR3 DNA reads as TGTGCCAGCAGCTTTAAGATTAACAGGGGGATAAACTATGGCTACACCTTC. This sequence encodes CASSFKINRGINYGYTF.

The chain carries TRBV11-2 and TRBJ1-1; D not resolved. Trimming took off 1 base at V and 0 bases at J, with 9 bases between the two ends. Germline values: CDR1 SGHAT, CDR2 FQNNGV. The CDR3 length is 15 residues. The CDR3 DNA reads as TGTGCCAGCAGCTTAGCAGCGAACCTGAACACTGAAGCTTTCTTT. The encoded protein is CASSLAANLNTEAFF.

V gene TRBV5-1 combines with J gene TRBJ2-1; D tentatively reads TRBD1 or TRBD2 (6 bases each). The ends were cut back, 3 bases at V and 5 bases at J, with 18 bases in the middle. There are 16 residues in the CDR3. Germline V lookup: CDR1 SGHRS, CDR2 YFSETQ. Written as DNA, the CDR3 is TGCGCCAGCAGCTCCCTGGGGTGGGGGGCGAACAATGAGCAGTTCTTC. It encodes CASSSLGWGANNEQFF.

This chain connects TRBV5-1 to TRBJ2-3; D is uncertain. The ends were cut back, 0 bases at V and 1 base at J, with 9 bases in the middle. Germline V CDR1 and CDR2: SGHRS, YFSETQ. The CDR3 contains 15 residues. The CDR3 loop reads CASSLDRTGTDTQYF. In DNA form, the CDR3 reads TGCGCCAGCAGCTTGGACAGAACAGGCACAGATACGCAGTATTTT.

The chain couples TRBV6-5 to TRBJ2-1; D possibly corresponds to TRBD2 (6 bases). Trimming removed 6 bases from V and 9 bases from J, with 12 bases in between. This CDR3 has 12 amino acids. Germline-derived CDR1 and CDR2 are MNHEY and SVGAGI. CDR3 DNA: TGTGCCAGCAGGAAACCAGCGGGTGAGCAGTTCTTC. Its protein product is CASRKPAGEQFF.

CDR3 coding DNA: TGTGCCAGCAGCTTAGATTTAGCGGGAGGGGGTGAGCAGTTCTTC. The encoded protein is CASSLDLAGGGEQFF. V usage is TRBV11-2 and J usage is TRBJ2-1, with 11 bases matching TRBD2. V gave up 0 bases and J gave up 9 bases; unmatched junction bases: 4. Germline-derived CDR1 and CDR2 are SGHAT and FQNNGV. The CDR3 loop spans 15 amino acids.

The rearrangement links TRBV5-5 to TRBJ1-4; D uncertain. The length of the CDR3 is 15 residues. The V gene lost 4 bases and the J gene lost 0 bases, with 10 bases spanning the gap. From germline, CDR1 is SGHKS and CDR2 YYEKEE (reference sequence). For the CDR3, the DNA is TGTGCCAGCAGCCCGGTATCGGCAACTAATGAAAAACTGTTTTTT. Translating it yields CASSPVSATNEKLFF.

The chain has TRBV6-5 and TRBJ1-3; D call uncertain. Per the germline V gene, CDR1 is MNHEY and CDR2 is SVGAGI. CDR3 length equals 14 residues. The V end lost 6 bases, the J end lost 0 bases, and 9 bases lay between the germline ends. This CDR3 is CASRVQSSGNTIYF. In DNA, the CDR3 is TGTGCCAGCAGGGTGCAAAGCTCTGGAAACACCATATATTTT.

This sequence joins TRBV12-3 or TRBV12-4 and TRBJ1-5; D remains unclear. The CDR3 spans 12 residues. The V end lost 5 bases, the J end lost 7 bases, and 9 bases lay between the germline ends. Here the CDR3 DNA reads TGTGCCAGCAGTGACCTACTACAGCCCCAGCATTTT. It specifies CASSDLLQPQHF.

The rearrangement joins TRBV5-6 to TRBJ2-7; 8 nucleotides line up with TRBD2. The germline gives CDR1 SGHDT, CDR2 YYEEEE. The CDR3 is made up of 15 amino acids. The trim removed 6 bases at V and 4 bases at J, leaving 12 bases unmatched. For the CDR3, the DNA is TGTGCCAGCACCCATCACCGGGAGGGGGATTACGAGCAGTACGTC. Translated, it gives CASTHHREGDYEQYV.

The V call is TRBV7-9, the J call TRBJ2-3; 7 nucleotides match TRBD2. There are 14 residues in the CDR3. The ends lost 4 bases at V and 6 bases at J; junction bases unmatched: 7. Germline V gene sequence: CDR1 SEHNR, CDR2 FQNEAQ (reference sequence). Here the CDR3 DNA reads TGTGCCAGCAGCTCAGAGGGAGGGCCGGATACGCAGTATTTT. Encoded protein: CASSSEGGPDTQYF.

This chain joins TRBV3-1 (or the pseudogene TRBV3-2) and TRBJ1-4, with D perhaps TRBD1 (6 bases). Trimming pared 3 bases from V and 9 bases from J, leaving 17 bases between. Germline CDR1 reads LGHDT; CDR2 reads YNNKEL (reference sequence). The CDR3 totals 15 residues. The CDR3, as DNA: TGTGCCAGCAGCCAGGGGGGGCCGATCCTCCAAAAACTGTTTTTT. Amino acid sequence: CASSQGGPILQKLFF.

CDR3 amino acids: CAISEYGGEGTDTQYF. The CDR3 DNA is TGTGCCATCAGTGAGTATGGAGGGGAGGGCACAGATACGCAGTATTTT. The rearrangement joins TRBV10-3 to TRBJ2-3; tentative D call: TRBD2 (6 bases). Germline-derived CDR1 and CDR2 are ENHRY and SYGVKD. Trimming left V 1 base short and J 1 base short, with 12 bases between. The length of the CDR3 is 16 residues.

The CDR3 sequence: CASRGTGNTGELFF. The CDR3 bases are TGTGCCAGTAGGGGGACAGGGAACACCGGGGAGCTGTTTTTT. The chain carries TRBV19 and TRBJ2-2; 8 nucleotides agree with TRBD1. The CDR3 runs to 14 residues. CDR1 is LNHDA and CDR2 is SQIVND in the germline V gene (reference sequence). V was pared by 6 bases and J by 1 base, with 1 base of the junction left unmatched.